The 12 T cell receptor beta chains below come from one sample, sequenced in a study of blood T cells in healthy people across ages. The use of a sample-barcoded 5' primer and a J-beta primer mix characterized a second PCR of roughly 6 to 12 cycles. MiXCR, applied by TCRdb to the 5' RACE reads, yields one record per CDR3 protein. Seen here are around 1.5 million distinct CDR3 sequences, approximately 60% observed once, and the top ten hold 6.5% to 8.5%. The sample was blood. The receptors were sampled from a man younger than 30 in good health.

This clonotype has a handful of counts. This rearrangement joins TRBV3-1 to TRBJ2-5, with D hard to call. The CDR3 loop spans 11 amino acids. The germline gives CDR1 LGHDT, CDR2 YNNKEL (reference sequence). V lost 3 bases to trimming and J lost 4 bases, with 3 bases between them. The CDR3 DNA reads TGTGCCAGCAGCCACTTAGAGACCCAGTACTTC. Amino acids: CASSHLETQYF.

The chain links TRBV12-3 or TRBV12-4 to TRBJ1-1; TRBD1 might be the D (6 bases). Trimming shortened V by 1 base and J by 5 bases, and 17 bases separated the two germline ends. The CDR3 extends over 16 amino acids. The CDR3 reads CASSLGVTGGTTEAFF. The CDR3 DNA sequence: TGTGCCAGCAGTTTAGGGGTTACGGGGGGCACGACTGAAGCTTTCTTT.

V and J are TRBV5-1 and TRBJ2-1; 11 bases fit TRBD2. This CDR3 region has 14 residues. The germline V gene has CDR1 SGHRS and CDR2 YFSETQ. The ends lost 7 bases at V and 6 bases at J; junction bases unmatched: 6. This chain's CDR3 is CASFTGTSGNEQFF. As DNA, the CDR3 is TGCGCCAGCTTCACCGGGACTAGCGGCAATGAGCAGTTCTTC.

The chain employs TRBV12-3 or TRBV12-4 and TRBJ2-1, with 12 bases fitting TRBD2. This CDR3 has 18 amino acids. The J segment lost 10 bases and the V segment lost 5 bases, leaving 18 bases of the junction unmatched. CDR3 nucleotide sequence: TGTGCCAGCAGTGGCATAGCCCTAGCGGGAGGGAAGAAGGTCGAGCAGTTCTTC. Protein product: CASSGIALAGGKKVEQFF.

The V call is TRBV5-1, the J call TRBJ1-6, with 9 nucleotides matching TRBD1. Losses at the gene ends were 4 bases for V and 6 bases for J; bases not matched to a gene: 5. Germline V gene sequence: CDR1 SGHRS, CDR2 YFSETQ. This CDR3 is 15 amino acids long. CDR3 in DNA: TGCGCCAGCAGCCTTGGACAGGGGACTAATTCACCCCTCCACTTT. Protein product: CASSLGQGTNSPLHF.

In this sample, this clonotype turned up a few times. The V gene is TRBV5-6, the J gene TRBJ1-2; D remains ambiguous. Trimming took 0 bases from V and 8 from J, leaving 8 bases between them. Germline-derived CDR1 and CDR2 are SGHDT and YYEEEE. This CDR3 contains 12 residues. The CDR3 loop reads CASSLARRGYTF. The CDR3 DNA reads as TGTGCCAGCAGCTTGGCCCGGAGGGGCTACACCTTC.

This clonotype was seen just once. This chain joins TRBV20-1 and TRBJ2-7; possibly TRBD1 or TRBD2 for D (5 bases each). CDR1 DFQATT and CDR2 SNEGSKA come from the germline V gene (reference sequence). V shed 6 bases and J shed 5 bases, with 14 bases lying between them. The CDR3 totals 12 residues. CDR3 in DNA: TGCAGTGCCCCGGTGGGGGTCGACGAGCAGTACTTC. Residues: CSAPVGVDEQYF.

There are a few counts of this clonotype. The chain has TRBV7-9 and TRBJ2-7, with D tentatively TRBD2 (5 bases). Germline V gene sequence: CDR1 SEHNR, CDR2 FQNEAQ (reference sequence). V was clipped by 5 bases and J by 6 bases, with 11 bases between them. CDR3 length: 12 amino acids. The DNA for the CDR3 is TGTGCCAGCAGCCCCTCAGCGGTCGAGCAGTACTTC. It is translated as CASSPSAVEQYF.

This rearrangement joins TRBV7-2 to TRBJ2-1; D is unclear. V shed 7 bases and J shed 4 bases, with 14 bases lying between them. CDR3 length equals 14 residues. Germline V lookup: CDR1 SGHTA, CDR2 FQGNSA. The chain's CDR3 is CASTSATGYNEQFF. CDR3 sequence (DNA): TGTGCCAGCACCTCGGCGACTGGGTACAATGAGCAGTTCTTC.

The chain has TRBV6-5 and TRBJ1-2, with TRBD1 as a possible D gene (6 bases). V lost 0 bases and J lost 1, with 18 bases in between. The CDR3 sequence is 18 residues long. Germline V gives CDR1 MNHEY, CDR2 SVGAGI. CDR3 in amino acids: CASSYSIVFRTDNYGYTF. Here the CDR3 DNA reads TGTGCCAGCAGTTACTCGATAGTTTTTCGGACAGATAACTATGGCTACACCTTC.

With regard to this clonotype: One end of the junction is discordant with germline, which a read error may explain. This chain uses TRBV7-7 with TRBJ2-7; D is uncertain. The CDR3 is 13 residues long. Looked up from germline, CDR1 is SSHAT and CDR2 is FNYEAQ (reference sequence). The CDR3 spells CASSAGKAYEQYF. In DNA, the CDR3 is TGTGCTAGCAGCGCCGGCAAAGCCTACGAGCAGTACTTC.

V and J are TRBV10-3 and TRBJ2-7; D is ambiguous. The germline CDR1 and CDR2 sequences are ENHRY and SYGVKD. The CDR3 runs to 14 residues. V lost 6 bases, J lost 2 bases, and 14 bases lay in between. The CDR3 nucleotides read TGTGCCATCAGCGCACCCTTAGGGCCCTACGAGCAGTACTTC. Translation gives CAISAPLGPYEQYF.